The rows below give T cell receptor beta chains drawn from one sample of a study of vaccination effects on CD4 cells after COVID-19. Data came from immunoSEQ multiplex PCR; TCRdb stores just in-frame clones and leaves some out. This sample has more than 60,000 clones, with about 74% found just once. These receptors' antigens are unknown. The sample in question was CD4+ T cells from PBMCs cultured without peptide, obtained after COVID-19 vaccination. These receptors all come from a human donor who received a COVID-19 vaccine. The CDR3 runs from the conserved cysteine through the conserved F or W. Fields, in order: V gene, J gene, clone size, CDR3 protein. Clone size is not always given. Where it is, it says once, few, many or a class for expanded clones.

>TRBV7-9|TRBJ2-2|-
CASSFPNTGELFF
>TRBV10-1|TRBJ1-3|-
CASRPDSSGNTIYF
>TRBV3-1/TRBV3-2|TRBJ1-2|few
CASSHQGADYGYTF
>TRBV4-1|TRBJ2-3|-
CASSQDWSRPAGTDTQYF
>TRBV27|TRBJ1-2|once
CASSLGGGGSGYTF
>TRBV6-1|TRBJ1-2|-
CASSDRFRGYTF
>TRBV5-1|TRBJ1-2|-
CASSLGGLNYGYTF
>TRBV13|TRBJ1-2|-
CASSSGEGGGNYGYTF
>TRBV5-1|TRBJ2-3|-
CASSLVSDTQYF
>TRBV19|TRBJ2-5|-
CASSILGTYQETQYF
>TRBV5-1|TRBJ1-2|-
CASTREGQGAYGYTF
>TRBV5-6|TRBJ1-1|-
CASSLMGRGAAEAFF
>TRBV19|TRBJ1-2|few
CASSRQLLYGYTF
>TRBV6-1|TRBJ1-1|-
CASSEFRSMNTEAFF
>TRBV4-1|TRBJ2-1|-
CASSNPAGKSSYNEQFF
>TRBV20-1|TRBJ1-1|few
CSARDYSEAFF
>TRBV3-1/TRBV3-2|TRBJ1-4|-
CASSQFRAFATNEKLFF
>TRBV5-1|TRBJ1-2|-
CASSATVNYGYTF
>TRBV6-5|TRBJ1-2|-
CASSRAPESGYTF